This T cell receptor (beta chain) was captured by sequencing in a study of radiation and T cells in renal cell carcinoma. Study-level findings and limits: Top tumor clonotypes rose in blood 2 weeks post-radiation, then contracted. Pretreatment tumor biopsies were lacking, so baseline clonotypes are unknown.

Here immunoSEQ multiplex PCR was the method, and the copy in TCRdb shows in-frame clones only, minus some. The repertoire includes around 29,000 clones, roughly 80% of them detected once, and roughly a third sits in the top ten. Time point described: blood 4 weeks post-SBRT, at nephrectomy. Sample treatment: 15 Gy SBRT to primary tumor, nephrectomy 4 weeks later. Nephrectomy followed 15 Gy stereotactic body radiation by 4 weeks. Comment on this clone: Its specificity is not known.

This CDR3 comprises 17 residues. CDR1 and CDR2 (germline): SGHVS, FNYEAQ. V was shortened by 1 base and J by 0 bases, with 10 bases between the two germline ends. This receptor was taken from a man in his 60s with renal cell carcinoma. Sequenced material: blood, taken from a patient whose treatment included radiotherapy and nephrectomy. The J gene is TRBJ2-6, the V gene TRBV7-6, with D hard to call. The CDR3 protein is CASSLGATSSGANVLTF. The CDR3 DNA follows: TGTGCCAGCAGCTTAGGAGCCACAAGCTCTGGGGCCAACGTCCTGACTTTC.